A single sample gave rise to the 30 T cell receptor beta chains below, sequenced in a study of regulatory T cells in long-lasting Graves disease. The time point: persistent/refractory GD, antithyroid drugs over 5 years with positive TRAb. There was RNA extracted from PBMCs, and the TCR library was made from it. Arm-PCR with iRepertoire HTBI primers amplified the CDR3 regions for these TCR beta libraries. TCRdb called the multiplex PCR reads again in MiXCR, with one record for every CDR3 protein. Among more than 350,000 distinct CDR3 sequences listed, roughly a fifth were seen once. Specimen: peripheral blood mononuclear cells (PBMCs), collected when the disease was refractory, from a patient treated with antithyroid drugs. Receptors originate from a female donor with Graves disease.

This clonotype occurred a few times. This sequence joins TRBV4-1 and TRBJ2-7; 12 bases map to TRBD1. V lost 1 base, J lost 0 bases, and 7 bases stayed unmatched. The germline CDR1 and CDR2 sequences are MGHRA and YSYEKL. This CDR3 comprises 18 residues. The CDR3 DNA is TGCGCCAGCAGCCAAGTATGGGGACAGGGGGCAAACTCCTACGAGCAGTACTTC. It encodes CASSQVWGQGANSYEQYF.

This clonotype came up many times. The genes are TRBV12-3 or TRBV12-4 and TRBJ2-2, with D tentatively TRBD2 (6 bases). The CDR3 is 14 residues long. Trimming left V 6 bases short and J 5 bases short, with 13 bases between. The CDR3 spells CASSFSGTTGELFF. CDR3 in DNA: TGTGCCAGCAGCTTCTCCGGGACTACCGGGGAGCTGTTTTTT.

This clonotype appeared many times. The CDR3 DNA reads TGTGCCAGCCCAAAGGATCGGGGGACCGGGGAGCTGTTTTTT. Translation: CASPKDRGTGELFF. The rearrangement links TRBV2 to TRBJ2-2, with D tentatively TRBD2 (6 bases). Trimming pared 8 bases from V and 5 bases from J, leaving 15 bases between. In germline, CDR1 is SNHLY, CDR2 FYNNEI. The CDR3 loop spans 14 amino acids.

This clonotype was seen many times. The genes are TRBV20-1 and TRBJ2-7, with D possibly TRBD2 on 5 matching bases. The CDR3 is made up of 13 amino acids. V lost 4 bases and J lost 0, with 10 bases in between. CDR1 is DFQATT, CDR2 SNEGSKA, per germline (reference sequence). CDR3 in DNA: TGCAGTGCTACGGGTGGGAGCTCCTACGAGCAGTACTTC. This encodes CSATGGSSYEQYF.

This clonotype was recorded many times. The chain carries TRBV7-2 and TRBJ1-2; TRBD1 matches 10 bases. V shed 6 bases, J shed 2 bases, and the junction held 3 bases outside the gene matches. Germline-derived CDR1 and CDR2 are SGHTA and FQGNSA. This CDR3 is built from 14 residues. CDR3 bases: TGTGCCAGCAGGGGACAGGGGAAGAACTATGGCTACACCTTC. It is translated as CASRGQGKNYGYTF.

In this sample, this clonotype turned up many times. The chain recombines TRBV10-3 with TRBJ1-2; D call uncertain. The V gene lost 0 bases and the J gene lost 0 bases, with 17 bases spanning the gap. The CDR3 has 18 residues. Germline CDR1 is ENHRY and CDR2 is SYGVKD. In DNA form, the CDR3 reads TGTGCCATCAGTGAGTCGAAAAGGATAACCAAGGCTAACTATGGCTACACCTTC. Translated, it gives CAISESKRITKANYGYTF.

This clonotype was picked up many times. The junction departs from germline at one end; a sequencing error may be responsible. The chain couples TRBV20-1 to TRBJ1-5, with D unclear. CDR1 DFQATT and CDR2 SNEGSKA come from the germline V gene (reference sequence). The CDR3 sequence is 14 residues long. CDR3 sequence reads: CSAREPNSNQPQHF. The CDR3 nucleotides read TGCAGTGCTCGAGAACCCAATAGCAATCAGCCCCAGCATTTT.

This clonotype was observed at least ten times. The gene calls are TRBV12-5 and TRBJ2-2; 8 positions agree with TRBD1. Germline V CDR1 and CDR2: LGHNT, FRNRAP. V trimming: 1 base; J trimming: 6 bases; junction bases outside the gene matches: 7. The CDR3 is 16 residues long. CDR3 in DNA: TGTGCTAGTGGTTTGGAAACGGGACAGGATCCCGGGGAGCTGTTTTTT. Residues: CASGLETGQDPGELFF. Based on the CDR3 plus reference TRBV12-5 and TRBJ2-2, the full variable domain is DARVTQTPRHKVTEMGQEVTMRCQPILGHNTVFWYRQTMMQGLELLAYFRNRAPLDDSGMPKDRFSAEMPDATLATLKIQPSEPRDSAVYFCASGLETGQDPGELFFGEGSRLTVL.

The CDR3 bases are TGTGCCAGCAGTTTCACAGGGGCCCAAGAGACCCAGTACTTC. Its translation is CASSFTGAQETQYF. The chain has TRBV28 and TRBJ2-5; 7 bases are a match to TRBD1. From germline, CDR1 is MDHEN and CDR2 SYDVKM. This CDR3 has 14 amino acids. V lost 3 bases to trimming and J lost 1 base; unmatched junction nucleotides: 2. Looking up the rest from reference TRBV28 and TRBJ2-5 gives the full variable domain: DVKVTQSSRYLVKRTGEKVFLECVQDMDHENMFWYRQDPGLGLRLIYFSYDVKMKEKGDIPEGYSVSREKKERFSLILESASTNQTSMYLCASSFTGAQETQYFGPGTRLLVL.

There are a few counts of this clonotype. The genes are TRBV30 and TRBJ2-6; no firm D call. The CDR3 has 11 residues. V was clipped by 4 bases and J by 2 bases, with 0 bases between them. Germline CDR1 reads GTSNPN; CDR2 reads SVGIG (reference sequence). CDR3 sequence reads: CAWTGANVLTF. CDR3 coding DNA: TGTGCCTGGACTGGGGCCAACGTCCTGACTTTC.

The V call is TRBV5-1, the J call TRBJ2-5; 10 bases fit TRBD2. Per the germline V gene, CDR1 is SGHRS and CDR2 is YFSETQ. After removal of 1 base from V and 4 bases from J, the junction contained 7 bases not matched to a gene. The CDR3 length is 16 residues. CDR3 coding DNA: TGCGCCAGCAGCTTGTTGCCTAGCGGGAGTGGAGAGACCCAGTACTTC. It specifies CASSLLPSGSGETQYF.

This clonotype turned up a few times. The genes are TRBV3-1 and TRBJ2-1; 7 nucleotides align to TRBD1. Germline CDR1 reads LGHDT; CDR2 reads YNNKEL (reference sequence). The CDR3 is made up of 18 amino acids. Germline trimming cut 3 bases from V and 3 bases from J; bases unmatched to any gene: 14. The CDR3: CASSHRMPGTEFYNEQFF. The CDR3 region has the DNA TGTGCCAGCAGCCATCGAATGCCCGGGACAGAGTTCTACAATGAGCAGTTCTTC.

The chain joins TRBV29-1 to TRBJ2-7, with D perhaps given as TRBD1 or TRBD2 (5 bases each). Germline CDR1 is SQVTM and CDR2 is ANQGSEA. The CDR3 has 14 amino acids. The V end lost 4 bases, the J end lost 0 bases, and 13 bases lay between the germline ends. This CDR3 is CSVGGTPGSYEQYF. The CDR3 nucleotides are TGCAGCGTTGGAGGGACGCCGGGCTCCTACGAGCAGTACTTC.

At least ten counts were recorded for this clonotype. The chain combines TRBV28 with TRBJ2-7; 9 bases agree with TRBD2. V shed 5 bases and J 1 base; nucleotides not matched to a gene: 3. The CDR3 is 14 residues long. CDR1 MDHEN and CDR2 SYDVKM come from the germline V gene. The CDR3 reads CASSGGRGSYEQYF. CDR3 DNA sequence: TGTGCCAGCAGTGGCGGGAGGGGATCCTACGAGCAGTACTTC.

This clonotype was observed many times. The chain couples TRBV20-1 to TRBJ1-6; a weak D match, TRBD1 (5 bases). Germline V gene data show CDR1 as DFQATT and CDR2 as SNEGSKA (reference sequence). V was clipped by 2 bases and J by 6 bases, with 11 bases between them. The CDR3 loop spans 14 amino acids. CDR3 DNA: TGCAGTGCTAGATTTGCGGGGACTAATTCACCCCTCCACTTT. Protein: CSARFAGTNSPLHF.

This clonotype was found many times. DNA of the CDR3: TGTGCCAGCAGTGAAGGGACAGGGGTGACTGAAGCTTTCTTT. Translated: CASSEGTGVTEAFF. The rearrangement links TRBV25-1 to TRBJ1-1; 10 bases align to TRBD1. Germline CDR1 MGHDK, CDR2 SYGVNS. This CDR3 is built from 14 residues. J gave up 5 bases and V 2 bases, and 2 bases lay outside the gene matches.

This clonotype occurred many times. The chain recombines TRBV30 with TRBJ1-1; no clear D. The CDR3 is made up of 13 amino acids. Germline CDR1 and CDR2: GTSNPN and SVGIG (reference sequence). V lost 0 bases and J lost 5, with 10 bases in between. The CDR3 is CAWSVLGRTEAFF. The CDR3 region has the DNA TGTGCCTGGAGTGTACTGGGGAGGACTGAAGCTTTCTTT.

The gene calls are TRBV28 and TRBJ1-1; weak D call: TRBD1 (6 bases). V dropped 8 bases and J dropped 11 bases, with 24 bases sitting between them. Germline CDR1 is MDHEN and CDR2 is SYDVKM. The CDR3 covers 14 residues. The CDR3 region is CASGRTNQGIGAFF. As DNA, the CDR3 is TGTGCCAGCGGGCGGACAAATCAGGGGATCGGGGCTTTCTTT.

This clonotype was found a few times. The chain recombines TRBV7-9 with TRBJ2-1, with 15 bases identical to TRBD2. The trim removed 4 bases at V and 6 bases at J, leaving 1 base unmatched. The CDR3 has 15 residues. CDR1 and CDR2 from the germline V gene are SEHNR and FQNEAQ (reference sequence). CDR3 sequence (DNA): TGTGCCAGCAGCTGGACTAGCGGGAGGGCCAATGAGCAGTTCTTC. Translating gives CASSWTSGRANEQFF.

This chain joins TRBV2 and TRBJ1-5; D not certain. The germline gives CDR1 SNHLY, CDR2 FYNNEI. Trimming took 7 bases from V and 0 from J, leaving 13 bases between them. There are 15 residues in the CDR3. The CDR3: CASKSSEVSNQPQHF. The CDR3 region has the DNA TGTGCCAGCAAAAGTTCAGAAGTTAGCAATCAGCCCCAGCATTTT.

This clonotype was observed at least ten times. The chain couples TRBV28 to TRBJ1-2; weak D call: TRBD1 (5 bases). The germline V and J ends were trimmed by 2 bases and 7 bases, with 11 bases remaining between them. Germline V gene data show CDR1 as MDHEN and CDR2 as SYDVKM. There are 13 residues in the CDR3. The CDR3 region has the DNA TGTGCCAGCAGTTTAGAGGGGATAAGTGGCTACACCTTC. Residues: CASSLEGISGYTF.

J is TRBJ1-1 and V is TRBV3-1; 10 bases are a match to TRBD1. V shed 0 bases, J shed 5 bases, and the junction held 3 bases outside the gene matches. This CDR3 spans 15 amino acids. The germline CDR1 and CDR2 sequences are LGHDT and YNNKEL (reference sequence). DNA of the CDR3: TGTGCCAGCAGCCAAGAAGGGACAGGGGATACTGAAGCTTTCTTT. Translation gives CASSQEGTGDTEAFF.

This clonotype was observed many times. The chain is built from TRBV28 and TRBJ2-7; D possibly corresponds to TRBD2 (5 bases). The V end lost 3 bases, the J end lost 11 bases, and 14 bases lay between the germline ends. Germline-derived CDR1 and CDR2 are MDHEN and SYDVKM. This CDR3 spans 12 amino acids. The CDR3 loop is CASSFGGPPKYF. CDR3 bases: TGTGCCAGCAGTTTCGGAGGACCGCCTAAGTACTTC.

This clonotype was picked up many times. The chain links TRBV6-1 to TRBJ1-5; no definite D call. Trimming removed 4 bases at V and 3 bases at J, with 13 bases between. Germline V gene data show CDR1 as MNHNS and CDR2 as SASEGT. CDR3 length: 15 amino acids. The CDR3 loop reads CASSVLYGLNQPQHF. The CDR3 DNA reads TGTGCCAGCAGTGTTCTTTACGGCCTCAATCAGCCCCAGCATTTT.

In this sample, this clonotype turned up a few times. The rearrangement links TRBV10-3 to TRBJ2-7; TRBD2 agrees at 13 bases. The CDR3 has 15 residues. V was clipped by 3 bases and J by 5 bases; unmatched bases: 4. Germline V gene lookup returns CDR1 ENHRY and CDR2 SYGVKD. CDR3 loop: CAISDGLAGAHEQYF. The CDR3 DNA reads TGTGCCATCAGTGACGGACTAGCGGGAGCCCACGAGCAGTACTTC.

This clonotype showed up many times. The CDR3 DNA reads TGTGCCAGCAGTGAACCCCGGGACAGGATGAACACTGAAGCTTTCTTT. Amino acid sequence: CASSEPRDRMNTEAFF. The chain joins TRBV2 to TRBJ1-1, with 8 bases fitting TRBD1. The J segment lost 0 bases and the V segment lost 2 bases, leaving 5 bases of the junction unmatched. Germline assignment: CDR1 SNHLY and CDR2 FYNNEI. The CDR3 extends over 16 amino acids.

There are a few counts of this clonotype. This chain connects TRBV7-2 to TRBJ1-1, with a tentative D call TRBD1 (5 bases). Germline V gives CDR1 SGHTA, CDR2 FQGNSA. The CDR3 covers 15 residues. V lost 1 base and J lost 1, with 10 bases in between. Here the CDR3 DNA reads TGTGCCAGCAGCTTAGGGGGACGGTCGAACACTGAAGCTTTCTTT. Protein: CASSLGGRSNTEAFF.

To note about this clonotype: Likely a read error: the CDR3 ends without its conserved phenylalanine or tryptophan. V gene TRBV6-1 combines with J gene TRBJ2-1; D is perhaps TRBD1 (6 bases). V gave up 5 bases and J gave up 8 bases, with 22 bases separating them. The length of the CDR3 is 16 residues. Germline V CDR1 and CDR2: MNHNS, SASEGT. The CDR3, as DNA: TGTGCCAGCAGTCGCGCCGGAGCCTCCGAGGGGGATGAGCAGTTCCTC. Its protein product is CASSRAGASEGDEQFL.

The chain recombines TRBV13 with TRBJ2-1; D may be TRBD2 (6 bases). V was cut by 3 bases and J by 2 bases, with 17 bases left in between. Looked up from germline, CDR1 is PRHDT and CDR2 is FYEKMQ (reference sequence). The length of the CDR3 is 17 residues. The CDR3 DNA reads TGTGCCAGCAGCTTCGGACGGGGGACGTCAACCTACAATGAGCAGTTCTTC. The encoded protein is CASSFGRGTSTYNEQFF.

This clonotype was seen ten or more times. This chain connects TRBV6-2 or TRBV6-3 to TRBJ2-1; maybe TRBD2 (5 bases). Germline loops: CDR1 MNHEY, CDR2 SVGEGT. V lost 3 bases and J 6 bases, leaving 12 bases between the germline ends. The CDR3 is 14 residues long. The DNA for the CDR3 is TGTGCCAGCAGTTATATCGGGGTAGGCAATGAGCAGTTCTTC. Its translation is CASSYIGVGNEQFF.